The 20 T cell receptor beta chains presented below share a single source sample, sequenced in a study of T cell changes during pregnancy in multiple sclerosis. Profiled with immunoSEQ multiplex PCR; TCRdb holds only in-frame clones, not every one. The sample includes roughly 110,000 clones, approximately 90% seen only once; the top ten take approximately 1.6%. Specimen: peripheral blood, collected after pregnancy. Receptors were obtained from a female donor with multiple sclerosis, enrolled in a pregnancy study.

This clone occurred a few times. V gene TRBV13 combines with J gene TRBJ2-7; TRBD2 matches at 9 bases. Germline loops: CDR1 PRHDT, CDR2 FYEKMQ (reference sequence). J was trimmed by 6 bases and V by 7 bases; bases with no gene match: 13. The CDR3 is 15 amino acids. CDR3 nucleotide sequence: TGTGCCAGCACCCGGACGCTCAGCGGGAGGCCCGAGCAGTACTTC. Translated, it gives CASTRTLSGRPEQYF.

This sequence joins TRBV5-1 and TRBJ1-2; maybe TRBD1 (6 bases). Trimming shortened V by 1 base and J by 5 bases, and 9 bases separated the two germline ends. Germline V gives CDR1 SGHRS, CDR2 YFSETQ. This CDR3 contains 13 residues. CDR3 residues: CASSLKGEYGYTF. DNA for the CDR3: TGCGCCAGCAGCTTGAAGGGGGAATATGGCTACACCTTC.

The rearrangement joins TRBV20-1 to TRBJ1-2, with a weak D call TRBD1 (5 bases). V was clipped by 4 bases and J by 8 bases, with 8 bases between them. Germline-derived CDR1 and CDR2 are DFQATT and SNEGSKA (reference sequence). This CDR3 is built from 10 residues. CDR3 in amino acids: CSATDMGYTF. The CDR3 DNA reads TGCAGTGCTACGGACATGGGCTACACCTTC.

The chain uses TRBV27 and TRBJ2-1; perhaps TRBD1 as D (7 bases). Germline assignment: CDR1 MNHEY and CDR2 SMNVEV (reference sequence). This CDR3 region has 16 residues. V was shortened by 2 bases and J by 7 bases, with 18 bases between the two germline ends. In nucleotides, the CDR3 is TGTGCCAGCAGTTTACTGGGGAACTCAGGGGGGAATGAGCAGTTCTTC. This translates into CASSLLGNSGGNEQFF.

This chain joins TRBV19 and TRBJ2-1; D is possibly TRBD1 (5 bases). The CDR3 totals 11 residues. Trimming pared 9 bases from V and 6 bases from J, leaving 9 bases between. Per germline, CDR1 LNHDA and CDR2 SQIVND (reference sequence). CDR3 sequence: CASGHPNEQFF. The CDR3 nucleotides read TGTGCCAGCGGACACCCCAATGAGCAGTTCTTC. Full variable domain (remainder filled in from reference TRBV19 and TRBJ2-1): DGGITQSPKYLFRKEGQNVTLSCEQNLNHDAMYWYRQDPGQGLRLIYYSQIVNDFQKGDIAEGYSVSREKKESFPLTVTSAQKNPTAFYLCASGHPNEQFFGPGTRLTVL.

The chain recombines TRBV30 with TRBJ2-1; 7 bases map to TRBD2. Germline values: CDR1 GTSNPN, CDR2 SVGIG (reference sequence). The CDR3 runs to 14 residues. Trimming removed 0 bases from V and 4 bases from J; junction bases left unmatched: 3. The CDR3 DNA sequence: TGTGCCTGGAGTGTAGCTAGCGGTTACAATGAGCAGTTCTTC. Its protein product is CAWSVASGYNEQFF.

V gene TRBV5-1 combines with J gene TRBJ2-5; TRBD1 agrees at 7 bases. Germline assignment: CDR1 SGHRS and CDR2 YFSETQ. The CDR3 length is 16 residues. V was clipped by 4 bases and J by 2 bases; unmatched bases: 11. CDR3 sequence (DNA): TGCGCCAGCAGCCCGTACAGGGGTTTGGGACAAGAGACCCAGTACTTC. Translation: CASSPYRGLGQETQYF.

The chain employs TRBV7-9 and TRBJ1-3; possibly TRBD1 for D (5 bases). This CDR3 is built from 15 residues. Germline lookup yields CDR1 SEHNR and CDR2 FQNEAQ (reference sequence). Trimming removed 5 bases from V and 0 bases from J, with 11 bases in between. This CDR3 is CASSGDSHSGNTIYF. CDR3 in DNA: TGTGCCAGCAGCGGCGACAGTCACTCTGGAAACACCATATATTTT.

V gene TRBV18 combines with J gene TRBJ1-4; tentatively, D is TRBD1 (5 bases). The CDR3 totals 17 residues. CDR1 and CDR2 (germline): KGHSH, LQKENI. V was trimmed by 2 bases and J by 5 bases, leaving 18 bases between them. The CDR3 loop is CASSPNPLTGRNEKLFF. Here the CDR3 DNA reads TGTGCCAGCTCACCAAACCCTTTAACAGGTAGAAATGAAAAACTGTTTTTT.

The gene calls are TRBV19 and TRBJ2-2; the match to TRBD2 covers 8 bases. This CDR3 has 14 residues. J lost 5 bases, V lost 5 bases, and 4 bases had no gene match. Looked up from germline, CDR1 is LNHDA and CDR2 is SQIVND (reference sequence). In nucleotides, the CDR3 is TGTGCCAGTAGTCGGGGGGGGATTACCGGGGAGCTGTTTTTT. This encodes CASSRGGITGELFF.

V is TRBV9 and J is TRBJ1-1; 8 nucleotides agree with TRBD1. This CDR3 has 15 amino acids. The V gene end was trimmed by 4 bases and the J gene end by 3 bases; junction bases not matched to a gene: 8. Germline V gene sequence: CDR1 SGDLS, CDR2 YYNGEE. Written as DNA, the CDR3 is TGTGCCAGCAGCTCATACAGGGGGTTGGACACTGAAGCTTTCTTT. It specifies CASSSYRGLDTEAFF.

The chain links TRBV27 to TRBJ1-5; the match to TRBD1 covers 8 bases. Germline CDR1 is MNHEY and CDR2 is SMNVEV (reference sequence). CDR3 length equals 16 residues. The V and J ends lost 6 bases and 0 bases, in that order; junction bases with no gene match: 7. The CDR3 region is CASRNTGGASNQPQHF. CDR3 DNA: TGTGCCAGCAGAAATACAGGGGGTGCTAGCAATCAGCCCCAGCATTTT.

V usage is TRBV30 and J usage is TRBJ2-1; D call uncertain. CDR3 length: 13 residues. Trimming took off 3 bases at V and 2 bases at J, with 8 bases between the two ends. Germline assignment: CDR1 GTSNPN and CDR2 SVGIG (reference sequence). The CDR3 is CAWRSRAYNEQFF. The CDR3 DNA reads as TGTGCCTGGAGGAGTCGGGCCTACAATGAGCAGTTCTTC.

This chain uses TRBV9 with TRBJ1-1; D is uncertain. Germline V gene data show CDR1 as SGDLS and CDR2 as YYNGEE. V dropped 0 bases and J dropped 0 bases, with 21 bases sitting between them. The CDR3 loop spans 19 amino acids. The CDR3: CASSVGASTRGDVNTEAFF. The DNA of the CDR3 is TGTGCCAGCAGCGTAGGTGCGTCTACTCGGGGTGATGTGAACACTGAAGCTTTCTTT.

J is TRBJ2-3 and V is TRBV28; TRBD2 might be the D (7 bases). The CDR3 has 15 amino acids. CDR1 MDHEN and CDR2 SYDVKM come from the germline V gene. Deletions cut 9 bases from V and 2 bases from J, with 18 bases between. CDR3 region: CASGGGPPITDTQYF. The DNA of the CDR3 is TGTGCCAGTGGCGGGGGCCCTCCGATCACAGATACGCAGTATTTT.

The CDR3: CASSLGGTRGRANTGELFF. The CDR3 DNA sequence: TGCGCCAGCAGCTTGGGGGGGACCCGCGGGAGAGCGAACACCGGGGAGCTGTTTTTT. This chain uses TRBV5-1 with TRBJ2-2; 7 bases match TRBD2. Trimming cost V 0 bases and J 0 bases; bases outside gene matches: 11. The CDR3 runs 19 residues. Germline V lookup: CDR1 SGHRS, CDR2 YFSETQ.

The CDR3 nucleotides are TGTGCCAGCAGCCGAAAGACCTCGACAGGGTCCGGAGGCTACACCTTC. Translating gives CASSRKTSTGSGGYTF. The J gene is TRBJ1-2, the V gene TRBV2; 7 bases align to TRBD1. CDR1 SNHLY and CDR2 FYNNEI come from the germline V gene. V gave up 6 bases and J gave up 8 bases; unmatched junction bases: 18. The CDR3 is 16 residues long.

The rearrangement joins TRBV2 to TRBJ1-2, with 7 bases that match TRBD1. J lost 2 bases, V lost 6 bases, and 9 bases had no gene match. Germline assignment: CDR1 SNHLY and CDR2 FYNNEI. The CDR3 is made up of 15 amino acids. The CDR3 DNA reads as TGTGCCAGCAGCCAGGAACAGGGGACGAACTATGGCTACACCTTC. As protein: CASSQEQGTNYGYTF.

The chain is built from TRBV19 and TRBJ2-7; TRBD2 matches 13 bases. V shed 5 bases and J 3 bases; nucleotides not matched to a gene: 10. Germline V lookup: CDR1 LNHDA, CDR2 SQIVND (reference sequence). CDR3 size: 17 residues. The CDR3 nucleotides read TGTGCCAGTAGTTCGAGAATGACTAGCGGGAGGTTCTACGAGCAGTACTTC. This encodes CASSSRMTSGRFYEQYF.

This clone appeared a single time. The rearrangement uses TRBV19 and TRBJ2-5; D might be TRBD2 (5 bases). Germline V gene lookup returns CDR1 LNHDA and CDR2 SQIVND (reference sequence). This CDR3 spans 15 amino acids. Trimming removed 4 bases from V and 5 bases from J, with 17 bases in between. The CDR3 sequence: CASSSGFRLGETQYF. The DNA for the CDR3 is TGTGCCAGTAGTAGCGGGTTCCGGCTGGGGGAGACCCAGTACTTC.